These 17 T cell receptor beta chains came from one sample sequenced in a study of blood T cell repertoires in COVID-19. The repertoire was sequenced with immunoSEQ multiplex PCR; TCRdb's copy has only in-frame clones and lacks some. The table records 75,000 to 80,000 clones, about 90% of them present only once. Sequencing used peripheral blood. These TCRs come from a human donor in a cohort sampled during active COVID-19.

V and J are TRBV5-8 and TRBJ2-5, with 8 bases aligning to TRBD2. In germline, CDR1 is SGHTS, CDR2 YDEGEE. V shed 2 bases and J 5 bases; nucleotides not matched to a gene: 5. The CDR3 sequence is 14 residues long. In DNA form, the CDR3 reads TGTGCCAGCAGCTTCCGAGCGGGAGTTGAGACCCAGTACTTC. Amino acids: CASSFRAGVETQYF.

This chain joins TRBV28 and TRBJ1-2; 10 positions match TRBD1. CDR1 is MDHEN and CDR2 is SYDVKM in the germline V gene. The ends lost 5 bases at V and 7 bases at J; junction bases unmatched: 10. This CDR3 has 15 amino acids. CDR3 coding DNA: TGTGCCAGCAGTCAACCGGGACAGGGGACTCTTGGCTACACCTTC. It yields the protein CASSQPGQGTLGYTF.

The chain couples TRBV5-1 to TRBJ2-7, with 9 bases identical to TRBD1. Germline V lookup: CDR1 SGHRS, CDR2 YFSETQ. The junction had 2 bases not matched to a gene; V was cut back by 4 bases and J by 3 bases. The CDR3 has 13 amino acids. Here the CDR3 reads CASSRTGDYEQYF. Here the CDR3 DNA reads TGCGCCAGCAGCCGGACAGGGGACTACGAGCAGTACTTC.

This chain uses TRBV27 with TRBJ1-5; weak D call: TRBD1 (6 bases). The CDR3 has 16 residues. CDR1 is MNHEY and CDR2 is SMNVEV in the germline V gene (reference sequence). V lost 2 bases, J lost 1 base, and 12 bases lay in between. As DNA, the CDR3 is TGTGCCAGCAGTTTAAGCTGGGACACAAGCAATCAGCCCCAGCATTTT. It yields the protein CASSLSWDTSNQPQHF.

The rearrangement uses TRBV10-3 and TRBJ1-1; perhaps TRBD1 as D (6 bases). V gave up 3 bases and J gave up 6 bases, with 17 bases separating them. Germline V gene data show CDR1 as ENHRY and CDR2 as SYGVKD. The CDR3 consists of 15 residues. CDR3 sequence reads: CAISEYGGEAAEAFF. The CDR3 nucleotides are TGTGCCATCAGTGAATATGGGGGCGAGGCGGCTGAAGCTTTCTTT.

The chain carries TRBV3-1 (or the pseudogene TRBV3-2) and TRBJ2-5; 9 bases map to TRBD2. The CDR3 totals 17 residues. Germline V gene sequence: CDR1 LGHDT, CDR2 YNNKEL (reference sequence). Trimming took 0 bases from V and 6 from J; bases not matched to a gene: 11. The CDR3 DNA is TGTGCCAGCAGCCAAGATGCTAGCGGGGTCCGAGGGAAGACCCAGTACTTC. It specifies CASSQDASGVRGKTQYF.

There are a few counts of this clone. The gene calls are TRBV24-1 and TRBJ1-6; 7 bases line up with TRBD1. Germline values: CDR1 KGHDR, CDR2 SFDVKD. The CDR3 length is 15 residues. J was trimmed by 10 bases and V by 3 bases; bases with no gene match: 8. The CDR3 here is CATSDGRQGISPLHF. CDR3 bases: TGTGCCACCAGTGATGGGCGACAGGGAATATCACCCCTCCACTTT.

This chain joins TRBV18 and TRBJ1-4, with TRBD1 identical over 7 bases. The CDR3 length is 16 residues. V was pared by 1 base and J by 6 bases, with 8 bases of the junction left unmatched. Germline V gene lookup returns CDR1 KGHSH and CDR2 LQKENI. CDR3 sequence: CASSPRATGNDEKLFF. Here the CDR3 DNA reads TGTGCCAGCTCACCACGGGCGACAGGGAATGATGAAAAACTGTTTTTT.

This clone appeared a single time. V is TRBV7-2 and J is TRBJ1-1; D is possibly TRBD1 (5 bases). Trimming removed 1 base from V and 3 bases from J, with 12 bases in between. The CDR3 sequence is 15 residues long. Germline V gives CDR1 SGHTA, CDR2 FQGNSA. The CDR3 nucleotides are TGTGCCAGCAGCTTAGGGGGGGGGTTGGACACTGAAGCTTTCTTT. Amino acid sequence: CASSLGGGLDTEAFF. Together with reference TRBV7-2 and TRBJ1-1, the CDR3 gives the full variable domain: GAGVSQSPSNKVTEKGKDVELRCDPISGHTALYWYRQSLGQGLEFLIYFQGNSAPDKSGLPSDRFSAERTGGSVSTLTIQRTQQEDSAVYLCASSLGGGLDTEAFFGQGTRLTVV.

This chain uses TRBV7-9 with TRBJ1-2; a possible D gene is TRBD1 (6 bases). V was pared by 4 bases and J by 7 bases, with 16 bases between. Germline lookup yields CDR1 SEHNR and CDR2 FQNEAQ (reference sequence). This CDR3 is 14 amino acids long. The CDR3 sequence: CASSSAGASPGYTF. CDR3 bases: TGTGCCAGCAGCTCAGCGGGGGCTTCCCCTGGCTACACCTTC.

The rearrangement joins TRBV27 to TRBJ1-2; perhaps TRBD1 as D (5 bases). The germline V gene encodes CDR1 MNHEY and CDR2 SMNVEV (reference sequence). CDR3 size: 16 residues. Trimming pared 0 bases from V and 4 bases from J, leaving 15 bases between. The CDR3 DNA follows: TGTGCCAGCAGTTTATCCCCCCCCCAGGGCGGCTATGGCTACACCTTC. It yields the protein CASSLSPPQGGYGYTF.

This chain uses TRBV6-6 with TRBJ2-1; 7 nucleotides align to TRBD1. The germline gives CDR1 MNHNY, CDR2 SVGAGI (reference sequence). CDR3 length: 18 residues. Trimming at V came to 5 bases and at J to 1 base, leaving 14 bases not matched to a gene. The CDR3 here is CASSPDRARGPSYNEQFF. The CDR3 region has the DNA TGTGCCAGCAGTCCCGACAGGGCTCGGGGTCCGTCCTACAATGAGCAGTTCTTC.

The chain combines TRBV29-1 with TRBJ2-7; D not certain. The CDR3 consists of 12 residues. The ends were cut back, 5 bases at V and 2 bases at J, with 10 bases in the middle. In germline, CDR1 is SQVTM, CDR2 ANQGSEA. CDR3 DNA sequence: TGCAGCGTTCGTGAGAGCCCCTACGAGCAGTACTTC. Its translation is CSVRESPYEQYF.

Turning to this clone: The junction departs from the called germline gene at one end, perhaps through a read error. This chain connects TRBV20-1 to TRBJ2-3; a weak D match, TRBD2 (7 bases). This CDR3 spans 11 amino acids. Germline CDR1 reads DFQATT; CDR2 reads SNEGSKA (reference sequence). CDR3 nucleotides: TGCAGTGCTGCGAGGGGGGGGGACGAGGAATTT. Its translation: CSAARGGDEEF.

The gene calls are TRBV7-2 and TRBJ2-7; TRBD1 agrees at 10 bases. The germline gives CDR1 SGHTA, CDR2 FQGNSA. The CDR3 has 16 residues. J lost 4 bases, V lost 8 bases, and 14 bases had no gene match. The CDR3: CASSSTGQGGIYEQYF. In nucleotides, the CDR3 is TGTGCCAGCTCCTCGACCGGACAGGGGGGGATATACGAGCAGTACTTC.

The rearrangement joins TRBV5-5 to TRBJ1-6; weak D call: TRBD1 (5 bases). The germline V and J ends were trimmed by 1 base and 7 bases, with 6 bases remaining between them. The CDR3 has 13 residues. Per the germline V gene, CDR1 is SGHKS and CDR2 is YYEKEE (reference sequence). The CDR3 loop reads CASSLRGNSPLHF. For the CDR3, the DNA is TGTGCCAGCAGCTTGCGGGGGAATTCACCCCTCCACTTT. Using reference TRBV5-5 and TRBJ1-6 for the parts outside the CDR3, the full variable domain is DAGVTQSPTHLIKTRGQQVTLRCSPISGHKSVSWYQQVLGQGPQFIFQYYEKEERGRGNFPDRFSARQFPNYSSELNVNALLLGDSALYLCASSLRGNSPLHFGNGTRLTVT.

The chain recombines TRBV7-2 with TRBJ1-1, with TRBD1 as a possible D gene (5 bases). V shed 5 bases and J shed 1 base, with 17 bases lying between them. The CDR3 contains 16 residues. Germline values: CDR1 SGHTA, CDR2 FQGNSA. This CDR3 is CASSPNGGARNTEAFF. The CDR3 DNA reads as TGTGCCAGCAGCCCCAATGGTGGGGCTAGGAACACTGAAGCTTTCTTT.